This T cell receptor beta chain was sequenced during a study of shared clonotypes between healthy human individuals. Germline loops: CDR1 MNHEY, CDR2 SMNVEV (reference sequence). The CDR3 length is 15 residues. Trimming pared 4 bases from V and 2 bases from J, leaving 14 bases between. Method: immunoSEQ multiplex PCR; TCRdb's copy keeps in-frame clones and lacks some. The table has some 1,100,000 clones, approximately 80% seen once; the top ten hold about 0.52%. The receptor was isolated from a man aged 18-30 years in good health. Some clones in this sample may be carry-over from other donors' samples. V and J are TRBV27 and TRBJ2-5; the D call may be TRBD1 or TRBD2 (6 bases each). The sequencing input was memory CD4+ T cells from PBMCs. Subset: CD45RA-negative fraction. As DNA, the CDR3 is TGTGCCAGCAGTTGGGGGGCGGGGCCGCAAGAGACCCAGTACTTC. Residues: CASSWGAGPQETQYF.